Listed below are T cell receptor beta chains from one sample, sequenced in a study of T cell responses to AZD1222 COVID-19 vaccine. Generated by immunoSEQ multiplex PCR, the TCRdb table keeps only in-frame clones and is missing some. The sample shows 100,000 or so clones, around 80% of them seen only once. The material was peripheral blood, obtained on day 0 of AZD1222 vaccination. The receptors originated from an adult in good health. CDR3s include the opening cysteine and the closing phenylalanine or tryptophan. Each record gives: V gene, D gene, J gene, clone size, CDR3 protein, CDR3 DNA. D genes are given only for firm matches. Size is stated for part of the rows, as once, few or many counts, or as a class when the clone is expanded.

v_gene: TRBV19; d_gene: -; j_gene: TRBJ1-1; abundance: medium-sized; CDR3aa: CASSIELFGGPNTEAFF; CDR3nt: TGTGCCAGTAGTATAGAGCTGTTCGGCGGGCCAAACACTGAAGCTTTCTTT
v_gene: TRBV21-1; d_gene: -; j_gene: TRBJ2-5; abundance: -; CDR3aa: CASSKVQRGQGYQETQYF; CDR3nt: TGTGCCAGCAGCAAAGTTCAAAGAGGACAGGGGTACCAAGAGACCCAGTACTTC
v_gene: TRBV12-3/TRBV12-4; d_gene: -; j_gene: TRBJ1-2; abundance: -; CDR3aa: CASSFRGLYGYTF; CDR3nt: TGTGCCAGCAGTTTCCGAGGGCTCTATGGCTACACCTTC
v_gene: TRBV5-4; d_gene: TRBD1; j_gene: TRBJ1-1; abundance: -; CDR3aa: CASSLVGRGRGNTEAFF; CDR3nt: TGTGCCAGCAGCTTGGTCGGCAGGGGGCGGGGGAACACTGAAGCTTTCTTT
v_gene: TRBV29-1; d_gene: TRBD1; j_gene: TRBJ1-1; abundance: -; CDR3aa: CSVTLPGQGLGNTEAFF; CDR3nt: TGCAGCGTTACACTTCCGGGACAGGGCCTCGGGAACACTGAAGCTTTCTTT
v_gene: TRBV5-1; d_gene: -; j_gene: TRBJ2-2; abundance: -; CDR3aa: CASSFHGETGELFF; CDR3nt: TGCGCCAGCAGCTTCCACGGGGAAACCGGGGAGCTGTTTTTT
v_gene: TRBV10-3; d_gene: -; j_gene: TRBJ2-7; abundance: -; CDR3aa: CAIRVTGNEQYF; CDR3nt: TGTGCCATCAGAGTCACAGGGAACGAGCAGTACTTC
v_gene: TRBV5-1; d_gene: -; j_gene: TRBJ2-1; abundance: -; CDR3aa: CASKYSGVNYNEQFF; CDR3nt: TGCGCCAGCAAGTATTCAGGGGTAAACTACAATGAGCAGTTCTTC
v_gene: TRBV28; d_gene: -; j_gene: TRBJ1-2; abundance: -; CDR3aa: CASSLGRGGYTF; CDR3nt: TGTGCCAGCAGTCTCGGCCGGGGTGGCTACACCTTC
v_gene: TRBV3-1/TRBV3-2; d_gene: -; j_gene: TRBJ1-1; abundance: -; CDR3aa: CASSQENTEAFF; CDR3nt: TGTGCCAGCAGCCAAGAGAACACTGAAGCTTTCTTT
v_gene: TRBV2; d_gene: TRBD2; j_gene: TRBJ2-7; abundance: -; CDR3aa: CASRTSGGYEQYF; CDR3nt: TGTGCCAGCAGGACTAGCGGGGGTTACGAGCAGTACTTC
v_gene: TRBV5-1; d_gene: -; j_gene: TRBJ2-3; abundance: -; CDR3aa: CASSLGPSDTQYF; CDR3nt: TGCGCCAGCAGCTTGGGTCCATCCGATACGCAGTATTTT
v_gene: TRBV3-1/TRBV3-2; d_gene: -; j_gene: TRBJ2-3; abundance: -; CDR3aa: CASRLKIGSTDTQYF; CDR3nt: TGTGCCAGCAGGCTAAAGATTGGAAGCACAGATACGCAGTATTTT
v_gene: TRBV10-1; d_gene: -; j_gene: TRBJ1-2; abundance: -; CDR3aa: CASSEGGRGYTF; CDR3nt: TGCGCCAGCAGTGAGGGGGGGCGAGGCTACACCTTC
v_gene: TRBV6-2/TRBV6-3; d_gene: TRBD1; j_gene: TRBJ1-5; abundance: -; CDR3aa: CASSSDRGYGQPQHF; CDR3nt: TGTGCCAGCAGTTCCGACAGGGGTTACGGCCAGCCCCAGCATTTT
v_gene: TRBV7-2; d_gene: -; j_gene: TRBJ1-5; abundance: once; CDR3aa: CASSLASGQPQHF; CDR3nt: TGTGCCAGCAGCTTAGCGTCGGGTCAGCCCCAGCATTTT